This T cell receptor (beta chain) was found in a study of T cell responses to AZD1222 COVID-19 vaccine. General study points: Most donors were white British, females outnumbered males, and clonal diversity was possibly underestimated.

As for this clone: Its antigen is undetermined.

V was cut by 4 bases and J by 0 bases, with 11 bases left in between. This CDR3 has 15 amino acids. Germline-derived CDR1 and CDR2 are SNHLY and FYNNEI. Sequencing was performed with immunoSEQ multiplex PCR; in TCRdb, only in-frame clones are kept and a portion is missing. Here the sample spans 150,000 to 200,000 clones, approximately 94% being singletons. The source material was peripheral blood, sampled on day 0 of AZD1222 vaccination. The chain couples TRBV2 to TRBJ2-3; the D gene is possibly TRBD2 (5 bases). This receptor was obtained from an adult in good health. The DNA of the CDR3 is TGTGCCAGCAGTGGGTGGGCGGGTAGCACAGATACGCAGTATTTT. Its translation: CASSGWAGSTDTQYF.